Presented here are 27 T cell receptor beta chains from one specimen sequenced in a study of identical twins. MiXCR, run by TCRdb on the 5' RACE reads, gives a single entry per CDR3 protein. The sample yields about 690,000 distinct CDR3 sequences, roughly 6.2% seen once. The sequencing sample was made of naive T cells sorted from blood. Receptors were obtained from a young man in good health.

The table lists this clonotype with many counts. The CDR3 region has the DNA TGCGCCAGCAGCTTGGCGGTTAGTGACTATGGCTACACCTTC. Its translation: CASSLAVSDYGYTF. J is TRBJ1-2 and V is TRBV5-1, with D unresolved. V gave up 0 bases and J gave up 3 bases, with 9 bases separating them. The CDR3 consists of 14 residues. Per the germline V gene, CDR1 is SGHRS and CDR2 is YFSETQ.

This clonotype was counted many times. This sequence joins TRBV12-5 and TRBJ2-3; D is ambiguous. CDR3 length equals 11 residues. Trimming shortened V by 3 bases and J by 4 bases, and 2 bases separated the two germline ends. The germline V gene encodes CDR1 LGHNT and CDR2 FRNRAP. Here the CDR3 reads CASGLPDTQYF. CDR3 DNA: TGTGCTAGTGGTTTACCAGATACGCAGTATTTT.

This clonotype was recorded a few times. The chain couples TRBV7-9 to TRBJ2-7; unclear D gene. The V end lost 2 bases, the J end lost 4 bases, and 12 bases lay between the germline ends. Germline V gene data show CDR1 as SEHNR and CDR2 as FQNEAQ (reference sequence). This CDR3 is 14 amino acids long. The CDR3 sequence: CASSLLGSGYEQYF. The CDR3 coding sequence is TGTGCCAGCAGCTTACTGGGATCGGGTTACGAGCAGTACTTC.

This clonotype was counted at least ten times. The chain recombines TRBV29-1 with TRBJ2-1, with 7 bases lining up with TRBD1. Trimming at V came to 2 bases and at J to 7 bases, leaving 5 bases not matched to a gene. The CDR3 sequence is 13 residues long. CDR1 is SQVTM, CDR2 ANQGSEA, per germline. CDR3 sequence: CSVETGVGNEQFF. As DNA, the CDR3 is TGCAGCGTTGAAACAGGGGTAGGGAATGAGCAGTTCTTC.

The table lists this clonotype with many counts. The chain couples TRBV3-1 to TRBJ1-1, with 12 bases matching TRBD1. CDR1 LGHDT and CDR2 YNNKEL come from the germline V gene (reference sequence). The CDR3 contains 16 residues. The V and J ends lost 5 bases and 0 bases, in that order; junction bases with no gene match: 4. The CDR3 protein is CASSAGTGGVNTEAFF. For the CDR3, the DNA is TGTGCCAGCAGCGCCGGGACAGGGGGCGTGAACACTGAAGCTTTCTTT.

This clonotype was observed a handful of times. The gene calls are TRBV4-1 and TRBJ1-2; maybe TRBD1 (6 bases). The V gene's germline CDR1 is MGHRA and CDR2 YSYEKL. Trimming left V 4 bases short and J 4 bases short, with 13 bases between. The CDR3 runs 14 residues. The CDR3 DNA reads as TGCGCCAGCAGCCCCGGACAGACGCTCTATGGCTACACCTTC. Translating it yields CASSPGQTLYGYTF.

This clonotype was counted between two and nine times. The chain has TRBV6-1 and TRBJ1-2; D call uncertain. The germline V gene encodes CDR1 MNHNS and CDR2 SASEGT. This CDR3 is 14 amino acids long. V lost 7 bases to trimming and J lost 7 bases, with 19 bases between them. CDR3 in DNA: TGTGCCAGCACTAAGCGGGGTCGTGGGCTTGGCTACACCTTC. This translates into CASTKRGRGLGYTF.

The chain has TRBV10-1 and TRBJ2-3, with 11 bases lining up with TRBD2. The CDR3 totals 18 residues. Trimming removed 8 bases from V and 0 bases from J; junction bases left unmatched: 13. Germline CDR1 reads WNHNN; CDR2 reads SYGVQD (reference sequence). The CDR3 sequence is CASWAASGRSFSTDTQYF. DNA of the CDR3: TGCGCCAGCTGGGCAGCTAGCGGGAGGTCCTTTAGCACAGATACGCAGTATTTT.

The CDR3 bases are TGTGCCAGCAGCAAAGAAGACAGCCCCTACGAGCAGTACTTC. Translating gives CASSKEDSPYEQYF. V is TRBV21-1 and J is TRBJ2-7. TRBV21-1 is a pseudogene segment. This CDR3 spans 14 amino acids.

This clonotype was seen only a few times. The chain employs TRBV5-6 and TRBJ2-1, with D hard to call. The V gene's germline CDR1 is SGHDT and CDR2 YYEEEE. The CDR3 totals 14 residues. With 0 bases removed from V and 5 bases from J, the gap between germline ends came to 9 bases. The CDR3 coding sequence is TGTGCCAGCAGCTTGGCGGCAGTAAACAATGAGCAGTTCTTC. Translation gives CASSLAAVNNEQFF.

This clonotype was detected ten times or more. CDR3 sequence reads: CSASPGSSYNEQFF. For the CDR3, the DNA is TGCAGTGCGTCACCGGGGAGCTCCTACAATGAGCAGTTCTTC. The rearrangement uses TRBV20-1 and TRBJ2-1, with a tentative D call TRBD2 (5 bases). The V gene's germline CDR1 is DFQATT and CDR2 SNEGSKA (reference sequence). The CDR3 length is 14 residues. The V and J ends lost 6 bases and 0 bases respectively, with 12 bases between them.

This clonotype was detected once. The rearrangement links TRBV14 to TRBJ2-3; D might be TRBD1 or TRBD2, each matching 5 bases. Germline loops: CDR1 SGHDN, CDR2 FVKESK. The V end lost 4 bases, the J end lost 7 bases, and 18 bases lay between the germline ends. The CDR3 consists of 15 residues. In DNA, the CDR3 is TGTGCCAGCAGCCCCGGGGCGGGCGGTCTACATACGCAGTATTTT. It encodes CASSPGAGGLHTQYF.

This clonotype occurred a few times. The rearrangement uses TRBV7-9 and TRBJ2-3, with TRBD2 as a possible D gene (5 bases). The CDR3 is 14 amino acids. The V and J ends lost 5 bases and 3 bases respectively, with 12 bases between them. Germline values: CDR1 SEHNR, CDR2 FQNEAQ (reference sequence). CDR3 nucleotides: TGTGCCAGCAGCGGCGGGTCCCGGACAGATACGCAGTATTTT. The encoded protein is CASSGGSRTDTQYF.

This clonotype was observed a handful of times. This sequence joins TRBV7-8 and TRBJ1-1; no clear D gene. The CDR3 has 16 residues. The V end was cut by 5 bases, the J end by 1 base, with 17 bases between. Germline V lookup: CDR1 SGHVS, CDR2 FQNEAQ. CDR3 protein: CASSPALTSPNTEAFF. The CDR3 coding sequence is TGTGCCAGCAGCCCGGCCCTAACCAGCCCGAACACTGAAGCTTTCTTT.

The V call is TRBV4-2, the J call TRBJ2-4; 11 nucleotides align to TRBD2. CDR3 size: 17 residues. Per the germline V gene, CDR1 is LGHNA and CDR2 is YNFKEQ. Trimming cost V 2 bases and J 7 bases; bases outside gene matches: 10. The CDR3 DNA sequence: TGTGCCAGCAGCCAAAAATTAGCGGGAGGGCAGTCCAACATTCAGTACTTC. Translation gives CASSQKLAGGQSNIQYF.

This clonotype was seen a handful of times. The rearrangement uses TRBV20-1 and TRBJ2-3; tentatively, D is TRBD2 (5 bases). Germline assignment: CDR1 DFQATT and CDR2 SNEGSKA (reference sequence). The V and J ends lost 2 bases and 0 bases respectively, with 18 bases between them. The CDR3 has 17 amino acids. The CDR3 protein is CSARKPGSRGSTDTQYF. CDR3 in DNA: TGCAGTGCTAGAAAACCGGGGTCAAGAGGAAGCACAGATACGCAGTATTTT.

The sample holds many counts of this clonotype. Here the CDR3 reads CASSQDPGSGNTIYF. CDR3 nucleotide sequence: TGTGCCAGCAGCCAAGATCCGGGGAGTGGAAACACCATATATTTT. The rearrangement links TRBV3-1 to TRBJ1-3; D gene unclear. The CDR3 runs to 15 residues. The germline V gene has CDR1 LGHDT and CDR2 YNNKEL (reference sequence). V lost 0 bases, J lost 3 bases, and 9 bases lay in between. Filled out from reference TRBV3-1 and TRBJ1-3, the complete variable domain reads DTAVSQTPKYLVTQMGNDKSIKCEQNLGHDTMYWYKQDSKKFLKIMFSYNNKELIINETVPNRFSPKSPDKAHLNLHINSLELGDSAVYFCASSQDPGSGNTIYFGEGSWLTVV.

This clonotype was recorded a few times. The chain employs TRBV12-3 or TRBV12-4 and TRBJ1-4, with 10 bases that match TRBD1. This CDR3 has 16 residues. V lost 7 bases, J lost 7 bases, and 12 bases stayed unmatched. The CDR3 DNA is TGTGCCAGCACCGTTGACAGGGGGCGAATAGTTGAAAAACTGTTTTTT. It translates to CASTVDRGRIVEKLFF.

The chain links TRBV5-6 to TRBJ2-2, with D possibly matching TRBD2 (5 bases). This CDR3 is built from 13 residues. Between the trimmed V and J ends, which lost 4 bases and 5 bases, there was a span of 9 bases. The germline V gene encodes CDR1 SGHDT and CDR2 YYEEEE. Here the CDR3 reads CASSRERTGELFF. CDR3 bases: TGTGCCAGCAGCAGGGAGAGGACCGGGGAGCTGTTTTTT.

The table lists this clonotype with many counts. CDR3 in DNA: TGTGCCAGCAGGGGAACGGACGACCGTGACCATTCGGGGGAGCTGTTTTTT. As protein: CASRGTDDRDHSGELFF. The chain has TRBV12-3 or TRBV12-4 and TRBJ2-2; D is unclear. Trimming took 6 bases from V and 8 from J, leaving 25 bases between them. This CDR3 has 17 residues.

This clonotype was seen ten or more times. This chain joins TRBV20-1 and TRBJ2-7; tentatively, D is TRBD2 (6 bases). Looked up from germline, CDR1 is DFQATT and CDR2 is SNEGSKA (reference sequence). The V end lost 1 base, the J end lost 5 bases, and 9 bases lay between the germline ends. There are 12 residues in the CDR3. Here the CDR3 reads CSARVWRDEQYF. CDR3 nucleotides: TGCAGTGCTAGAGTTTGGAGGGACGAGCAGTACTTC.

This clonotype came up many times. This CDR3 reads CSVGQTNTEAFF. CDR3 in DNA: TGCAGCGTTGGACAGACGAACACTGAAGCTTTCTTT. V is TRBV29-1 and J is TRBJ1-1, with D maybe TRBD1 (5 bases). Germline lookup yields CDR1 SQVTM and CDR2 ANQGSEA. The ends were cut back, 4 bases at V and 1 base at J, with 7 bases in the middle. The CDR3 has 12 amino acids.

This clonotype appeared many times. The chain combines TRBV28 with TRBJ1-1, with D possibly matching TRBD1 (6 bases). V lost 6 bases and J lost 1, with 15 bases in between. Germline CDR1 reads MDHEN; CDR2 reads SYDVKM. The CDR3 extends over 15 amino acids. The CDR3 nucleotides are TGTGCCAGCAGCTCCCGAAGCAGGGGGAACACTGAAGCTTTCTTT. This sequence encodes CASSSRSRGNTEAFF.

Here the CDR3 reads CASSPPGQHYEQYF. CDR3 nucleotides: TGTGCCAGCAGCCCTCCAGGACAACACTACGAGCAGTACTTC. The chain links TRBV7-9 to TRBJ2-7; D is possibly TRBD1 (5 bases). The CDR3 runs 14 residues. The V gene lost 5 bases and the J gene lost 3 bases, with 14 bases spanning the gap. Germline CDR1 is SEHNR and CDR2 is FQNEAQ (reference sequence).

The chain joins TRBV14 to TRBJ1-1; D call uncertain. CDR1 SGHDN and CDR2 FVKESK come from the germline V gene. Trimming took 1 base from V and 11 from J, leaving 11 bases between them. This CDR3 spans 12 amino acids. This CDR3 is CASSQVGWRAFF. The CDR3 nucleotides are TGTGCCAGCAGCCAAGTCGGTTGGCGGGCTTTCTTT.

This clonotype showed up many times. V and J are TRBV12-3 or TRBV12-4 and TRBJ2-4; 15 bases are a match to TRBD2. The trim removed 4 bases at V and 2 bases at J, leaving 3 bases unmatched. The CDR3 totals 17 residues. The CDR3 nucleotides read TGTGCCAGCAGTTCAGGACTAGCGGGAGGGACCAAAAACATTCAGTACTTC. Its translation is CASSSGLAGGTKNIQYF.

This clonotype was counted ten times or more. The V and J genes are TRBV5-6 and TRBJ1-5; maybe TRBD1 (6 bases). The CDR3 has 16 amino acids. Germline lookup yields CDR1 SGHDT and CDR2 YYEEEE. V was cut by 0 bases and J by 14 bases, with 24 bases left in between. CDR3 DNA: TGTGCCAGCAGCTTGGGTCCCTGGACAGACTTGGGGTCGGAGCATTTT. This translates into CASSLGPWTDLGSEHF. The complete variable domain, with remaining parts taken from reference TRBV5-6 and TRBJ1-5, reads DAGVTQSPTHLIKTRGQQVTLRCSPKSGHDTVSWYQQALGQGPQFIFQYYEEEERQRGNFPDRFSGHQFPNYSSELNVNALLLGDSALYLCASSLGPWTDLGSEHFGDGTRLSIL.